These T cell receptor beta chains were read from a single sample in a study of siplizumab effects on memory and regulatory T cells. The repertoire was sequenced with immunoSEQ multiplex PCR; TCRdb's copy has only in-frame clones and lacks some. This sample has roughly 62,000 clones; roughly 85% occur once, and the top ten carry approximately 0.4%. Sequenced input: memory CD4+ T cells sorted from blood. These receptors were collected from a human donor in good health. Both conserved end residues are part of each CDR3. D genes are given only for firm matches. Clone size, where shown, is once, few, many, or a class for clones that have expanded.

size	length	D	V	J	DNA	CDR3
NA	12	NA	TRBV7-2	TRBJ2-3	TGTGCCAGCAGCAGGGTGACAGATACGCAGTATTTT	CASSRVTDTQYF
NA	16	NA	TRBV7-3	TRBJ2-1	TGTGCCAGCAGCTTAGACGGCGGGGGCCTATACAATGAGCAGTTCTTC	CASSLDGGGLYNEQFF
NA	16	TRBD1	TRBV14	TRBJ2-2	TGTGCCAGCAGCAAACCGGGACAGGGTGCCACCGGGGAGCTGTTTTTT	CASSKPGQGATGELFF
NA	13	NA	TRBV29-1	TRBJ2-7	TGCAGCGTTGGACCAGGGAATGCCTACGAGCAGTACTTC	CSVGPGNAYEQYF
NA	15	TRBD1	TRBV19	TRBJ1-6	TGTGCCAGTAGTACCACAGGACAGGGGAGTTCACCCCTCCACTTT	CASSTTGQGSSPLHF
NA	15	TRBD1	TRBV18	TRBJ1-1	TGTGCCAGCTCACCTAACAGGGGGTCGTTTACTGAAGCTTTCTTT	CASSPNRGSFTEAFF
NA	14	NA	TRBV7-9	TRBJ1-1	TGTGCCAGCAGCTTGTCGGGGGCGATAGCTGAAGCTTTCTTT	CASSLSGAIAEAFF
NA	14	TRBD1	TRBV18	TRBJ1-1	TGTGCCAGCTCACCCGGACAGGCTCCCACTGAAGCTTTCTTT	CASSPGQAPTEAFF
NA	14	TRBD2	TRBV10-3	TRBJ2-2	TGTGCCATCAATCCGGGGGGGAACACCGGGGAGCTGTTTTTT	CAINPGGNTGELFF
NA	15	NA	TRBV4-2	TRBJ2-7	TGTGCCAGCAGCCAAGGATGGCAGAACTCCTACGAGCAGTACTTC	CASSQGWQNSYEQYF
NA	15	TRBD1	TRBV10-3	TRBJ1-1	TGTGCCATCAGTGGGACAGGGGTCCCGAACACTGAAGCTTTCTTT	CAISGTGVPNTEAFF
NA	14	TRBD1	TRBV5-1	TRBJ2-7	TGCGCCAGCAGCCTGCTGGGACAGTCCTACGAGCAGTACTTC	CASSLLGQSYEQYF
NA	15	TRBD1	TRBV7-2	TRBJ1-5	TGTGCCAGCAGCCAAGGAGGGACAGGGGGTCAGCCCCAGCATTTT	CASSQGGTGGQPQHF
NA	13	NA	TRBV7-6	TRBJ1-3	TGTGCCAGCAGCTCGGGCTCTGGAAACACCATATATTTT	CASSSGSGNTIYF
NA	16	NA	TRBV19	TRBJ2-1	TGTGCCAGTACCACCTCGCTGGGGACGGCCCGGGGTGAGCAGTTCTTC	CASTTSLGTARGEQFF
NA	13	NA	TRBV19	TRBJ1-1	TGTGCCAGTAGTCTGACAGGGAACACTGAAGCTTTCTTT	CASSLTGNTEAFF
NA	15	NA	TRBV18	TRBJ2-5	TGTGCCAGCTCACCCCCCGCGGGCCGACGGGAGACCCAGTACTTC	CASSPPAGRRETQYF
NA	19	NA	TRBV11-2	TRBJ2-2	TGTGCCAGCAGCTTAGAGGGGCAGGGTTTGTCTCCGAACACCGGGGAGCTGTTTTTT	CASSLEGQGLSPNTGELFF
NA	15	TRBD1	TRBV19	TRBJ2-5	TGTGCCAGTAGTCGGGACAGGGGATTTTTAGAGACCCAGTACTTC	CASSRDRGFLETQYF
NA	14	NA	TRBV6-1	TRBJ1-5	TGTGCCAGCAGTGAAGGCAGGAGCAATCAGCCCCAGCATTTT	CASSEGRSNQPQHF
NA	13	NA	TRBV11-3	TRBJ1-1	TGTGCCAGCAGCTTAGGGGGGAACACTGAAGCTTTCTTT	CASSLGGNTEAFF
NA	11	NA	TRBV6-5	TRBJ2-1	TGTGCCAGCAGAGGCTACAATGAGCAGTTCTTC	CASRGYNEQFF
NA	15	NA	TRBV19	TRBJ2-7	TGTGCCAGTAGTATCATGAGAGGGAGCTCCTACGAGCAGTACTTC	CASSIMRGSSYEQYF
NA	14	TRBD1	TRBV18	TRBJ2-1	TGTGCCAGCTCGCCGGGACAGTCATACAATGAGCAGTTCTTC	CASSPGQSYNEQFF
NA	14	NA	TRBV6-5	TRBJ2-1	TGTGCCAGCAGTTACACATTACAGGACAATGAGCAGTTCTTC	CASSYTLQDNEQFF
NA	19	NA	TRBV9	TRBJ2-3	TGTGCCAGCAGCGTAGGTTTAGGGCGGATCTTAACTAGCACAGATACGCAGTATTTT	CASSVGLGRILTSTDTQYF
NA	15	TRBD2	TRBV30	TRBJ2-7	TGTGCCTGGGGTGGTAGCGGGTCTACTTCCTACGAGCAGTACTTC	CAWGGSGSTSYEQYF
few	12	NA	TRBV27	TRBJ1-6	TGTGCCAGCAGAGCCAATTTTTCACCCCTCCACTTT	CASRANFSPLHF
NA	15	NA	TRBV7-2	TRBJ2-7	TGTGCCAGCAGCCGAAGGGGGGGGAGCTCCTACGAGCAGTACTTC	CASSRRGGSSYEQYF
NA	14	NA	TRBV7-3	TRBJ1-1	TGTGCCAGCAGCCGAAAGGGGGACGTCACTGAAGCTTTCTTT	CASSRKGDVTEAFF
once	11	NA	TRBV21-1	TRBJ1-2	TGTGCCAGCAGCGTCCCGGTGGGGGAAACCTTC	CASSVPVGETF
NA	13	NA	TRBV4-1	TRBJ2-7	TGCGCCAGCAGCCAAATGGGGGGGCGGGAGCAGTACTTC	CASSQMGGREQYF
once	16	TRBD1	TRBV4-1	TRBJ2-1	TGCGCCAGCAGCCAACCCGACAGGGGGATCTACAATGAGCAGTTCTTC	CASSQPDRGIYNEQFF
NA	14	NA	TRBV7-9	TRBJ1-2	TGTGCCAGCACTGCCGGGGGGCTGGGCTATGGCTACACCTTC	CASTAGGLGYGYTF
NA	12	TRBD1	TRBV29-1	TRBJ1-1	TGCAGCGCCACAGGGGATGACACTGAAGCTTTCTTT	CSATGDDTEAFF
once	17	TRBD1	TRBV19	TRBJ2-6	TGTGCCAGTAGTACCGGGACAGGGAGCACTGGGGCCAACGTCCTGACTTTC	CASSTGTGSTGANVLTF
NA	14	NA	TRBV9	TRBJ2-7	TGTGCCAGCAGCGTATCCCCGGCCGGGGGCGAGCAGTACTTC	CASSVSPAGGEQYF
NA	15	TRBD1	TRBV5-1	TRBJ1-1	TGCGCCAGCAGCGGTCAAACAGGGGGGACCACTGAAGCTTTCTTT	CASSGQTGGTTEAFF
NA	14	NA	TRBV2	TRBJ1-1	TGTGCCAGCAGAGAGAGACTACTGAACACTGAAGCTTTCTTT	CASRERLLNTEAFF
once	14	NA	TRBV29-1	TRBJ1-1	TGCAGCCTTAAACCGGGGGTAGCAGTCACTGAAGCTTTCTTT	CSLKPGVAVTEAFF
NA	12	NA	TRBV7-9	TRBJ2-1	TGTGCCAGCAGCCTATCCAACAATGAGCAGTTCTTC	CASSLSNNEQFF